This T cell receptor beta chain was identified in a study of blood T cell repertoires in COVID-19. Study details: Samples taken during acute and convalescent COVID-19 were collected in the United States, Italy and Spain. PBMCs, B-cell-depleted T cells, or T cells provided the cDNA or gDNA that made up the material.

CDR1 and CDR2 (germline): SGHNT, YYREEE (reference sequence). J lost 6 bases, V lost 3 bases, and 8 bases had no gene match. CDR3 length: 16 amino acids. The authors' processing: Reference gene primer amplification in the assay estimated nucleated cell counts. Data came from immunoSEQ multiplex PCR; TCRdb stores just in-frame clones and leaves some out. That table gives V, J and clone size, and the DNA gave D and trimming. The sample lists under 350,000 clones, roughly 85% occurring once. The receptor was isolated from a human donor in a cohort sampled during active COVID-19. The chain has TRBV5-4 and TRBJ1-6; 8 nucleotides line up with TRBD1. Sequencing was performed on peripheral blood. The CDR3: CASSYDRGTLNSPLHF. Here the CDR3 DNA reads TGTGCCAGCAGCTATGACAGGGGAACCCTTAATTCACCCCTCCACTTT. Full variable domain (remainder filled in from reference TRBV5-4 and TRBJ1-6): ETGVTQSPTHLIKTRGQQVTLRCSSQSGHNTVSWYQQALGQGPQFIFQYYREEENGRGNFPPRFSGLQFPNYSSELNVNALELDDSALYLCASSYDRGTLNSPLHFGNGTRLTVT.